Following are 4 T cell receptor beta chains from one sample sequenced in a study of OX40 agonist ivuxolimab in advanced cancers. Library preparation employed the immunoSEQ multiplex PCR assay. TCRdb retrieved this table from immuneACCESS and kept in-frame rearrangements only. Not all clones are present; in checked studies, unresolved V genes account for under half, and no reason is known for the remainder. A total of 15,000 to 20,000 clones appear in this sample, over 80% of them only once. Of the sample, 25% to 35% falls within the top ten clones. The source material was CD4+ or CD8+ T cells sorted from blood, sampled in a trial of the OX40 agonist ivuxolimab. These receptors were obtained from an adult with an advanced solid tumor such as melanoma, head and neck, liver or kidney cancer.

This clone was picked up a small number of times. The gene calls are TRBV28 and TRBJ1-3; no clear D. Germline CDR1 reads MDHEN; CDR2 reads SYDVKM. Between the trimmed V and J ends, which lost 6 bases and 4 bases, there was a span of 4 bases. The CDR3 is 11 amino acids. CDR3 sequence (DNA): TGTGCCAGCAGCCCCGGAAACACCATATATTTT. This codes for CASSPGNTIYF.

This chain joins TRBV7-8 and TRBJ2-7; TRBD2 matches 8 bases. V lost 5 bases to trimming and J lost 0 bases; unmatched junction nucleotides: 15. The CDR3 covers 18 residues. CDR1 SGHVS and CDR2 FQNEAQ come from the germline V gene. The DNA for the CDR3 is TGTGCCAGCAGCCCCCTTAGAGGGGCAGCGGGAGCCTCCTACGAGCAGTACTTC. Protein product: CASSPLRGAAGASYEQYF.

This chain uses TRBV7-3 with TRBJ2-2; TRBD1 or TRBD2 may be the D gene (6 bases each). CDR1 is SGHTA, CDR2 FQGTGA, per germline. This CDR3 region has 14 residues. Trimming left V 5 bases short and J 5 bases short, with 12 bases between. CDR3 DNA sequence: TGTGCCAGCAGCACCGTAGGGGGGACCGGGGAGCTGTTTTTT. Its protein is CASSTVGGTGELFF.

CDR3 sequence: CASSEYRFGSEGYTF. CDR3 in DNA: TGTGCCAGCAGTGAATATAGGTTCGGGTCCGAGGGCTACACCTTC. The chain carries TRBV25-1 and TRBJ1-2; D remains ambiguous. In germline, CDR1 is MGHDK, CDR2 SYGVNS. V was pared by 0 bases and J by 8 bases, with 16 bases between. The CDR3 has 15 residues.